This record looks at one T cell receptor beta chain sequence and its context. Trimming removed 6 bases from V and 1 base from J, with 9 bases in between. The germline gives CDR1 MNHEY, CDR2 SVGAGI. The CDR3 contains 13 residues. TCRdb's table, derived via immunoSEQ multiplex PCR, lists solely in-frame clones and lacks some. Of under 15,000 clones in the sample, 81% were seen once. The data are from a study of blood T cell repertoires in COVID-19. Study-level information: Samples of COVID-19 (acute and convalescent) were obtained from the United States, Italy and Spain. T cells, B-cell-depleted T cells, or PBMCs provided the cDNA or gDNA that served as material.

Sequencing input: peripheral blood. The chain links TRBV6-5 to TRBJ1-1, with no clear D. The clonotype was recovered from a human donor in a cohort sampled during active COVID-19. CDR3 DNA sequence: TGTGCCAGCAGGGGCGCGAAGAACACTGAAGCTTTCTTT. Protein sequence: CASRGAKNTEAFF.